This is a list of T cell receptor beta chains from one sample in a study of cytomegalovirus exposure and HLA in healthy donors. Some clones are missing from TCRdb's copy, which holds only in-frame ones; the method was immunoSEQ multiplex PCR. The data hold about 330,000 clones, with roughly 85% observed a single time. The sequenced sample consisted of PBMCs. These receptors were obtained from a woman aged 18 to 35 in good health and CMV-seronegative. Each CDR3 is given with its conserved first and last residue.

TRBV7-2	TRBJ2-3	CASSSGFGTSTDTQYF
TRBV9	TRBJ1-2	CASSGTETYGYTF
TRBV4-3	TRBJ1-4	CASSHLRIRTATNEKLFF
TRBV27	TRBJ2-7	CASSSTRGSYEQYF
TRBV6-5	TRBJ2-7	CASSPRGQGAGEQYF
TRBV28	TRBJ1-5	CASSLSLGLLGKNQPQHF
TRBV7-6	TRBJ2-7	CASSSYVQGPYEQYF
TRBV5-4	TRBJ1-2	CASSLLADYGYTF
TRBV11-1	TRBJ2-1	CASSLGLAGPQGEQFF
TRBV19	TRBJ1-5	CASSIGPISNQPQHF
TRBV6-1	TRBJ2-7	CASSAGLASYYEQYF
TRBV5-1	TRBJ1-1	CASSLERGTEAFF
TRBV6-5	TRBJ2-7	CASRATGAYEQYF
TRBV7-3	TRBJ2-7	CASSLTGAYEQYF
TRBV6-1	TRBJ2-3	CASSEAGAADTQYF
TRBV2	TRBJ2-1	CASSRTSGDLGYNEQFF
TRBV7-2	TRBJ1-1	CASSGQTGGRTEAFF
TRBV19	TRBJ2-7	CASTPGLAGVSHEQYF
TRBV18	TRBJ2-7	CASSPPGQLYEQYF
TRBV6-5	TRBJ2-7	CASSYLRTSGSYEQYF
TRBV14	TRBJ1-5	CASSPIPGQFVQPQHF
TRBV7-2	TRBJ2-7	CASSLGGRLSYEQYF
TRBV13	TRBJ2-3	CASSLVTDPTDTQYF
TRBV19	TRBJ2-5	CASSIWTSGIQETQYF
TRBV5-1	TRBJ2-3	CASSLGRKGASTDTQYF
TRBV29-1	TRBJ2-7	CSVEDRQGGYEQYF
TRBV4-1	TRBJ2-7	CASSQTLAGGDEQYF
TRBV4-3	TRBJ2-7	CASSQDPSGTYEQYF
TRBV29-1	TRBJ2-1	CSVEVLWDRVGSNEQFF
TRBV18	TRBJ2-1	CASSLPRDRDRNEQFF
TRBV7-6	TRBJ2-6	CASSRDSSGANVLTF
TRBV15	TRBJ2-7	CATSRDREGLLNF
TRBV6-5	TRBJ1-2	CASSYSRGRGNYGYTF
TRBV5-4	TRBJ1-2	CASSATGVFYGYTF
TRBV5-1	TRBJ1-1	CASSLGGTGLTYTEAFF
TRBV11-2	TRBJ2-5	CASRAEETQYF
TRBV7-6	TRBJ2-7	CASSLSPSGSGEQYF
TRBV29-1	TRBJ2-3	CSVEIAGPRDTQYF
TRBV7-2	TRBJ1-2	CASSPRDRGRDGYTF
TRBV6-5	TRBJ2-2	CASSEGDTGELFF
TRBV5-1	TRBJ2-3	CASSAGLASTDTQYF
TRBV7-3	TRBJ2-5	CASSPAGKETQYF